The 15 T cell receptor beta chains in this list originate from one sample, sequenced in a study of T cells in Graves' hyperthyroidism and ophthalmopathy. The source material, RNA transcripts, was used to amplify TCR beta CDR3 regions. The TCR CDR3 first-round RT-PCR relied on the HTBI primer set. TCRdb redid the calling of the multiplex PCR reads with MiXCR, one entry per CDR3 protein. The sample lists approximately 700,000 distinct CDR3 sequences, around 15% occurring once. The sequenced sample consisted of blood. These receptors were collected from a man aged 18 to 30 with Graves' hyperthyroidism.

This chain joins TRBV19 and TRBJ1-5, with unresolved D. Germline CDR1 reads LNHDA; CDR2 reads SQIVND (reference sequence). CDR3 length: 15 amino acids. Trimming left V 9 bases short and J 4 bases short, with 19 bases between. The CDR3 spells CASTIDGYMNQPQHF. The CDR3 DNA follows: TGTGCCAGCACTATTGACGGATATATGAATCAGCCCCAGCATTTT.

This clonotype was observed at least ten times. The V gene is TRBV12-3 or TRBV12-4, the J gene TRBJ1-5; 8 bases line up with TRBD1. Trimming removed 2 bases from V and 5 bases from J; junction bases left unmatched: 8. CDR3 length equals 16 residues. This chain's CDR3 is CASSLRIRGPDQPQHF. The DNA for the CDR3 is TGTGCCAGCAGTTTACGCATCAGGGGGCCCGATCAGCCCCAGCATTTT.

This clonotype was seen repeatedly, ten times or more. The gene calls are TRBV28 and TRBJ2-7; the match to TRBD2 covers 8 bases. J was trimmed by 2 bases and V by 2 bases; bases with no gene match: 2. CDR1 is MDHEN, CDR2 SYDVKM, per germline. The CDR3 length is 14 residues. CDR3 sequence (DNA): TGTGCCAGCAGTTTACCGGGACTAGCCTACGAGCAGTACTTC. Translating gives CASSLPGLAYEQYF.

This clonotype was observed a handful of times. V usage is TRBV4-2 and J usage is TRBJ1-1; D not certain. The CDR3 extends over 15 amino acids. Per the germline V gene, CDR1 is LGHNA and CDR2 is YNFKEQ. The V gene lost 0 bases and the J gene lost 3 bases, with 11 bases spanning the gap. In nucleotides, the CDR3 is TGTGCCAGCAGCCAAGATGGGCAGCCTCACACTGAAGCTTTCTTT. Translated: CASSQDGQPHTEAFF.

This clonotype has a count of ten or more. This chain joins TRBV12-3 or TRBV12-4 and TRBJ1-1, with D maybe TRBD1 (6 bases). V dropped 5 bases and J dropped 6 bases, with 16 bases sitting between them. This CDR3 region has 14 residues. CDR3 coding DNA: TGTGCCAGCAGTCCTCTCCGGGACAAAGCTGAAGCTTTCTTT. Translated: CASSPLRDKAEAFF.

This clonotype occurred a few times. V gene TRBV30 combines with J gene TRBJ2-1; no clear D. The ends were cut back, 0 bases at V and 3 bases at J, with 6 bases in the middle. Germline V gives CDR1 GTSNPN, CDR2 SVGIG (reference sequence). The CDR3 has 13 residues. Here the CDR3 reads CAWSVYGYNEQFF. The CDR3 DNA reads as TGTGCCTGGAGTGTATATGGCTACAATGAGCAGTTCTTC. Complete variable domain (other parts from reference TRBV30 and TRBJ2-1): SQTIHQWPATLVQPVGSPLSLECTVEGTSNPNLYWYRQAAGRGLQLLFYSVGIGQISSEVPQNLSASRPQDRQFILSSKKLLLSDSGFYLCAWSVYGYNEQFFGPGTRLTVL.

J is TRBJ2-1 and V is TRBV20-1, with 11 nucleotides matching TRBD2. J was trimmed by 10 bases and V by 0 bases; bases with no gene match: 11. Germline loops: CDR1 DFQATT, CDR2 SNEGSKA (reference sequence). The CDR3 covers 16 residues. The CDR3 DNA sequence: TGCAGTGCTAGAGATAAGGCTAGCGGGAGGTTAAGGGAGCAGTTCTTC. This sequence encodes CSARDKASGRLREQFF.

This clonotype appeared a few times. This chain uses TRBV14 with TRBJ2-1; 10 bases match TRBD2. Trimming took 0 bases from V and 12 from J; bases not matched to a gene: 8. The CDR3 is 15 amino acids. The germline CDR1 and CDR2 sequences are SGHDN and FVKESK. The CDR3 reads CASSQDLAGDWGQFF. For the CDR3, the DNA is TGTGCCAGCAGCCAAGATCTAGCGGGAGATTGGGGGCAGTTCTTC.

This clonotype has a handful of counts. The rearrangement uses TRBV5-4 and TRBJ2-3; D might be TRBD1 (5 bases). V lost 0 bases, J lost 2 bases, and 13 bases lay in between. This CDR3 contains 16 residues. Germline CDR1 is SGHNT and CDR2 is YYREEE (reference sequence). CDR3 DNA sequence: TGTGCCAGCAGCTTGGAAAAGGGGATCCCCACAGATACGCAGTATTTT. This translates into CASSLEKGIPTDTQYF. Complete variable domain (other parts from reference TRBV5-4 and TRBJ2-3): ETGVTQSPTHLIKTRGQQVTLRCSSQSGHNTVSWYQQALGQGPQFIFQYYREEENGRGNFPPRFSGLQFPNYSSELNVNALELDDSALYLCASSLEKGIPTDTQYFGPGTRLTVL.

On this clonotype itself: A much larger clonotype is one base distant, so this may be a read error. The CDR3 loop reads CASSLVPGLEYEQYF. The CDR3 nucleotides read TGCGCCAGCAGCCTGGTACCGGGACTAGAATACGAGCAGTACTTC. The rearrangement uses TRBV11-2 and TRBJ2-7; 8 bases are shared with TRBD2. The V gene's germline CDR1 is SGHAT and CDR2 FQNNGV. This CDR3 is 15 amino acids long.

This clonotype has more than one count but fewer than ten. The chain uses TRBV7-2 and TRBJ2-2; D possibly corresponds to TRBD2 (5 bases). The CDR3 has 16 residues. Germline CDR1 SGHTA, CDR2 FQGNSA. V lost 6 bases and J lost 3, with 17 bases in between. CDR3 loop: CASRRSSRSYTGELFF. Here the CDR3 DNA reads TGTGCCAGCAGGCGCTCTAGCAGGAGCTACACCGGGGAGCTGTTTTTT.

This clonotype was detected only a few times. This chain joins TRBV29-1 and TRBJ1-3; D call uncertain. The ends were cut back, 4 bases at V and 0 bases at J, with 10 bases in the middle. Germline V gene sequence: CDR1 SQVTM, CDR2 ANQGSEA. This CDR3 region has 14 residues. DNA of the CDR3: TGCAGCGTTGCGGAGGGATCCTCTGGAAACACCATATATTTT. Translating it yields CSVAEGSSGNTIYF.

The rearrangement joins TRBV2 to TRBJ2-1, with TRBD1 identical over 7 bases. Germline CDR1 SNHLY, CDR2 FYNNEI. The CDR3 spans 12 residues. V trimming: 4 bases; J trimming: 15 bases; junction bases outside the gene matches: 9. The CDR3 nucleotides read TGTGCCAGCAGTGCTGGGACAGAGAGGGGGTTCTTC. It encodes CASSAGTERGFF.

In this sample, this clonotype turned up a few times. The chain is built from TRBV18 and TRBJ1-5, with D tentatively TRBD1 (5 bases). The CDR3 is 16 amino acids. Germline-derived CDR1 and CDR2 are KGHSH and LQKENI. Trimming stripped 6 bases from V and 3 bases from J, with 18 bases between. CDR3 in amino acids: CASSPGTATNNQPQHF. CDR3 nucleotides: TGTGCCAGCTCGCCCGGGACGGCGACAAACAATCAGCCCCAGCATTTT.

The chain couples TRBV6-2 or TRBV6-3 to TRBJ1-4; 8 bases align to TRBD1. Trimming removed 5 bases from V and 2 bases from J; junction bases left unmatched: 1. The germline V gene encodes CDR1 MNHEY and CDR2 SVGEGT. The CDR3 spans 14 residues. The CDR3 here is CASSGQGTNEKLFF. The CDR3 nucleotides read TGTGCCAGCAGTGGACAGGGCACTAATGAAAAACTGTTTTTT.